The TCR beta chain described here comes from a study of shared clonotypes between healthy human individuals. Method: immunoSEQ multiplex PCR; TCRdb's copy keeps in-frame clones and lacks some. This sample has hundreds of thousands of clones, with around 67% found just once. The clonotype comes from a woman aged 25 to 39 in good health. The sequenced material came from memory CD4+ T cells sorted from blood. Documented subset: CD45RA-negative fraction.

In DNA form, the CDR3 reads TGTGCCTGGAGTATTGGGGTTGCTGAAGCTTTCTTT. Translated: CAWSIGVAEAFF. The chain employs TRBV30 and TRBJ1-1; D uncertain. Germline V gene sequence: CDR1 GTSNPN, CDR2 SVGIG (reference sequence). Trimming left V 2 bases short and J 6 bases short, with 10 bases between. This CDR3 spans 12 amino acids.